Sequencing of this TCR beta chain was carried out in a study of shared clonotypes between healthy human individuals. Across the study: Samples came from a couple of female and a few male donors aged 18 to 49.

Comment on this clone: Its specificity is not known.

Study conclusions and caveats: Clonotype sharing among the donors was expected to vary with sequencing depth.

Assay execution proceeded at the deep level. Profiling relied on immunoSEQ multiplex PCR, and the TCRdb table lists in-frame clones only, not all of them. Of roughly 500,000 clones listed, almost 97% were seen once; the top ten hold 0.05% to 0.07%. The CDR3 consists of 15 residues. Germline V gene data show CDR1 as SNHLY and CDR2 as FYNNEI. V lost 5 bases and J 7 bases, leaving 20 bases between the germline ends. This sequence joins TRBV2 and TRBJ1-1; D unresolved. The sequenced sample was naive CD4+ T cells sorted from blood. The sample's subset: CD45RA+ positively selected. The receptor comes from a woman under 40 in good health. The CDR3 DNA follows: TGTGCCAGCAGTACTACTATCACCGGGGTAGGTGAAGCTTTCTTT. Amino acids: CASSTTITGVGEAFF.